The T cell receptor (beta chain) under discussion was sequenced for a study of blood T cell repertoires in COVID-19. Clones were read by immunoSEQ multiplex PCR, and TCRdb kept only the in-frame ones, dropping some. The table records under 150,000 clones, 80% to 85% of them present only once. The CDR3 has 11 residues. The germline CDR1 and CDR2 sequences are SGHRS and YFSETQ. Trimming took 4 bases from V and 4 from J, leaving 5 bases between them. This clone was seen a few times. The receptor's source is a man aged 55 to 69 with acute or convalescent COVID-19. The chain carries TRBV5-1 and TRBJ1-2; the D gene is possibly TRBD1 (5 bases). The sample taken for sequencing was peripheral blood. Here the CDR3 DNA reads TGCGCCAGCAGCGACAGCTATGGCTACACCTTC. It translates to CASSDSYGYTF.